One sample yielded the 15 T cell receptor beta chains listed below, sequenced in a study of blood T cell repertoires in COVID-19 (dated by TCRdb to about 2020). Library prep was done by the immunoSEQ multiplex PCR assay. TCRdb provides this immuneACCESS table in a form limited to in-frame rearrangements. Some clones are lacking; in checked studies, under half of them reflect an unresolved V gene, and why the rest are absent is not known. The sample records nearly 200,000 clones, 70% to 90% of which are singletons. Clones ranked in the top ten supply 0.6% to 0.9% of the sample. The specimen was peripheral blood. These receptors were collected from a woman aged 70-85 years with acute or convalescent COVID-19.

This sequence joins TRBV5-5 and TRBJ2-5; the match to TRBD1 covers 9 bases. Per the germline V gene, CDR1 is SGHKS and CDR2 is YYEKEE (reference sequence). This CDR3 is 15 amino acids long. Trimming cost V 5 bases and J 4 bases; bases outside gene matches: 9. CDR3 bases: TGTGCCAGCAGGTTCGGACAGGGGTGGGGAGAGACCCAGTACTTC. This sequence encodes CASRFGQGWGETQYF.

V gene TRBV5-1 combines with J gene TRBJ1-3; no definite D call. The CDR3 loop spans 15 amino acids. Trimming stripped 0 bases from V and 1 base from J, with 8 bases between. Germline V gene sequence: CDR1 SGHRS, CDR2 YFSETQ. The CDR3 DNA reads TGCGCCAGCAGCTTGGGTCCTATATCTGGAAACACCATATATTTT. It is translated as CASSLGPISGNTIYF.

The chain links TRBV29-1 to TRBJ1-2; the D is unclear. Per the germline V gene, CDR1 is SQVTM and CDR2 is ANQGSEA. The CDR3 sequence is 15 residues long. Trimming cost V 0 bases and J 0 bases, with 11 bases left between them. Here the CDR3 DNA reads TGCAGCGTTGAAGATATGAGAGAGCCTAACTATGGCTACACCTTC. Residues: CSVEDMREPNYGYTF.

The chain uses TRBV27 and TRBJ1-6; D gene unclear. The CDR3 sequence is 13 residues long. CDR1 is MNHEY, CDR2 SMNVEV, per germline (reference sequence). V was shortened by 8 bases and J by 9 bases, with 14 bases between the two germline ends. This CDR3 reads CASREAASSPLHF. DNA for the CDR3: TGTGCCAGCCGGGAGGCAGCGAGTTCACCCCTCCACTTT.

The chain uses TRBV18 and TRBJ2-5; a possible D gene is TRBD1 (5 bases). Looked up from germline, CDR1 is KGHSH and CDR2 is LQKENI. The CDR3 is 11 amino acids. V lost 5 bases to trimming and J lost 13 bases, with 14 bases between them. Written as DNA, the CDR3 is TGTGCCAGCTCAAGACAGCCTCTACTGTACTTC. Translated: CASSRQPLLYF.

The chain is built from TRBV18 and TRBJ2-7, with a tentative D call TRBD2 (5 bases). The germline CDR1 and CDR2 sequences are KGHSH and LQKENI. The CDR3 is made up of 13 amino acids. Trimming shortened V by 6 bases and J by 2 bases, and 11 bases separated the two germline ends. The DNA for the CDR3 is TGTGCCAGCTCCCGGGGTCCCCCCTACGAGCAGTACTTC. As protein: CASSRGPPYEQYF.

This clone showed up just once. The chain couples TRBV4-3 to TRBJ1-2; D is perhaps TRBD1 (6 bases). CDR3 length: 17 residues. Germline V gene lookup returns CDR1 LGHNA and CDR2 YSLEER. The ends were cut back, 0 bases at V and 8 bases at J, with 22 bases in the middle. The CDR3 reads CASSQDQNSQGSRGYTF. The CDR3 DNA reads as TGCGCCAGCAGCCAAGACCAAAATTCACAGGGCTCTAGGGGCTACACCTTC.

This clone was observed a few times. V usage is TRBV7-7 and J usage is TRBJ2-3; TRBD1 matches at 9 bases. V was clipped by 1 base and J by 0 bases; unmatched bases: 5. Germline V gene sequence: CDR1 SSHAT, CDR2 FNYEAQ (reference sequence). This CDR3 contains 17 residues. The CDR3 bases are TGTGCCAGCAGCTTAGGTGGACAGGGGCTTAGCACAGATACGCAGTATTTT. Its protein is CASSLGGQGLSTDTQYF.

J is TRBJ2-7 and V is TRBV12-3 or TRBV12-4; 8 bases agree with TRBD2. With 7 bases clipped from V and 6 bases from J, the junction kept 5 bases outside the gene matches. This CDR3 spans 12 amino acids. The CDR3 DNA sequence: TGTGCCAGCAAGGGACTAGACGGCGAGCAGTACTTC. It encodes CASKGLDGEQYF.

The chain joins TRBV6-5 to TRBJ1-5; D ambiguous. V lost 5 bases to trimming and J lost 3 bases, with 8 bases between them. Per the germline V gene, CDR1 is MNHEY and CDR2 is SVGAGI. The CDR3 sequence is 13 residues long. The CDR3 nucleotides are TGTGCCAGCAGTCTACAGACCAATCAGCCCCAGCATTTT. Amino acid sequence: CASSLQTNQPQHF.

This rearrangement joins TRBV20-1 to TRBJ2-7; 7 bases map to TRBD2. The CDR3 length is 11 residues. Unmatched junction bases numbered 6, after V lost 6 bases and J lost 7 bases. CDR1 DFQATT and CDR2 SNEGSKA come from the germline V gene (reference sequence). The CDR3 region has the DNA TGCAGTGCAGAACTAGCGCAAGAGCAGTACTTC. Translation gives CSAELAQEQYF.

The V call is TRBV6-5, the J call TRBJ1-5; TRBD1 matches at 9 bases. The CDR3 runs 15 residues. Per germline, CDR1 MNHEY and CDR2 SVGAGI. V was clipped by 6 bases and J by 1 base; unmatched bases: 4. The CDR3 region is CASSFDRGSNQPQHF. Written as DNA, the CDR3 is TGTGCCAGCAGCTTCGACAGGGGGAGCAATCAGCCCCAGCATTTT.

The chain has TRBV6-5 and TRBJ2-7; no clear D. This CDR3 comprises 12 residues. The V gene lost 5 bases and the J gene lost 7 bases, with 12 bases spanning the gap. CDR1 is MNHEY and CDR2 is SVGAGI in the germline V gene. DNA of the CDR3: TGTGCCAGCAGTCGCCCCCTTCGGGAGCAGTACTTC. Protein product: CASSRPLREQYF.

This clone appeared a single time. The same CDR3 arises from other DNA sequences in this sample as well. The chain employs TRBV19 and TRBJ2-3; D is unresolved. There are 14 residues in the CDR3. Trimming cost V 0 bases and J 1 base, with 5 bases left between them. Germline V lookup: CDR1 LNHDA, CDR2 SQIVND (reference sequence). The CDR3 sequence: CASSIDRGTDTQYF. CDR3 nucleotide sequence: TGTGCCAGTAGTATAGATAGAGGCACAGATACGCAGTATTTT.

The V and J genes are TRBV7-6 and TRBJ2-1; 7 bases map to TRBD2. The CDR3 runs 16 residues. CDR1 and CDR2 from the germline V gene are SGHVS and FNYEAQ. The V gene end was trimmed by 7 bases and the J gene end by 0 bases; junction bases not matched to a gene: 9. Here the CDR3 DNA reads TGTGCCAGCACGCCAAAGGGCGGGAGCTCCTACAATGAGCAGTTCTTC. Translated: CASTPKGGSSYNEQFF.